This T cell receptor beta chain appears in the sequencing data of a study of CD8+CD57+ T cells in acquired aplastic anemia. The study, taken as a whole, reports: Sharing between patients and controls was observed for twenty-nine CD8+ CDR3 sequences. Levels of CD8+ Simpson's diversity were not significantly distinct in patients versus controls.

This CDR3 contains 14 residues. The germline V gene encodes CDR1 KGHSH and CDR2 LQKENI. J was trimmed by 5 bases and V by 4 bases; bases with no gene match: 6. Concerning this clonotype: What it recognizes is unknown.

Investigators profiled TCR beta VDJ and CDR3 from genomic DNA template. TCRdb analysed the reads with MiXCR anew, one entry per CDR3 protein. The sample comprises under 200,000 distinct CDR3 sequences, about 48% of which are singletons, and approximately 1% rests with the top ten. Material for sequencing was sorted CD4+, CD8+, or CD8+CD57+ T cells (not recorded which) from PBMCs. The clonotype was recovered from a human donor in good health. The chain is built from TRBV18 and TRBJ2-7, with 9 positions matching TRBD1. In DNA form, the CDR3 reads TGTGCCAGCTCACAACGGGGGGACAGGGACGAGCAGTACTTC. It translates to CASSQRGDRDEQYF.